This TCR beta chain emerged from a study of control samples from healthy donors and cancer patients. Here immunoSEQ multiplex PCR was the method, and the copy in TCRdb shows in-frame clones only, minus some. Among fewer than 200,000 clones listed, 80% to 90% were seen once. Sequencing was done on a sample of blood. The sequence came from a woman aged 25 to 39 in good health.

CDR3 coding DNA: TGCAGTGCTAGTCCGACTAGCGGGGGTTACAATGAGCAGTTCTTC. Its protein product is CSASPTSGGYNEQFF. The chain employs TRBV20-1 and TRBJ2-1; TRBD2 aligns across 12 bases. The junction had 4 bases not matched to a gene; V was cut back by 3 bases and J by 4 bases. CDR3 size: 15 residues. Looked up from germline, CDR1 is DFQATT and CDR2 is SNEGSKA (reference sequence).